The clone carrying this T cell receptor beta chain appeared many times. No antigen is known for it. The sample comes from a study of T cell repertoires in cytomegalovirus infection. Germline CDR1 SGHVS, CDR2 FNYEAQ. Trimming stripped 7 bases from V and 7 bases from J, with 8 bases between. CDR3 length: 11 residues. In TCRdb, the reads were re-called with MiXCR into one record per CDR3 protein. The data show 630,000 or so distinct CDR3 sequences, 24% seen once. Study outcomes and limitations: The cumulative frequency of public TCR beta families identified carriers of CMV plus the relevant HLA.

The chain links TRBV7-6 to TRBJ2-1; D not certain. Sequenced material: CD8+ T cells from PBMCs. This TCR derives from a human donor in good health (CMV status not recorded). Some clones in this sample may be carry-over from other donors' samples. CDR3 loop: CASTFSNEQFF. CDR3 sequence (DNA): TGTGCCAGCACCTTTTCTAATGAGCAGTTCTTC.